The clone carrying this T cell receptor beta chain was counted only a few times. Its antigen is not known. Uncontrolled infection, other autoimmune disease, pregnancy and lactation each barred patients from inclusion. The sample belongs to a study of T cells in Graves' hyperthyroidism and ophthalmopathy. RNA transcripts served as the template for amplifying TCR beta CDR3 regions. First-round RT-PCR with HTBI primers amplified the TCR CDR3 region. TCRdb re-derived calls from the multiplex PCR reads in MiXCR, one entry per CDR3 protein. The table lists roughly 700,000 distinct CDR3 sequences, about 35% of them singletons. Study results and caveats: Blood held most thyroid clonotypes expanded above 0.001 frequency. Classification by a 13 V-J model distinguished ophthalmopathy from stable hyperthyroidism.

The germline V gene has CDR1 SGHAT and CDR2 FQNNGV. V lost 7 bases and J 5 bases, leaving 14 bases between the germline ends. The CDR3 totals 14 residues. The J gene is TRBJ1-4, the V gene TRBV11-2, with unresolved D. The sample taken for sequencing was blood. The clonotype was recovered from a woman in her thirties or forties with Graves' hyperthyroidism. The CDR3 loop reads CASTFPRSNEKLFF. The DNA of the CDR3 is TGTGCCAGCACCTTCCCGAGATCCAATGAAAAACTGTTTTTT.